The sample holds a few counts of the clone carrying this T cell receptor (beta chain). Different DNA sequences within this sample yield the same CDR3. Germline lookup yields CDR1 SGHNT and CDR2 YENEEA. The CDR3 is made up of 15 amino acids. V shed 2 bases and J 7 bases; nucleotides not matched to a gene: 7. The data were produced by immunoSEQ multiplex PCR, yet TCRdb's version contains in-frame clones alone and is incomplete. The sample records about 80,000 clones, around 90% being singletons. The data originate from a study of OX40 agonist ivuxolimab in advanced cancers. The sample here was CD4+ or CD8+ T cells sorted from blood, taken in a trial of the OX40 agonist ivuxolimab. V and J are TRBV11-3 and TRBJ2-1; TRBD2 agrees at 8 bases. The sequence came from an adult with an advanced solid tumor such as melanoma, head and neck, liver or kidney cancer. The CDR3, as DNA: TGTGCCAGCAGCTTACGTGGGACGGGGGGGAATGAGCAGTTCTTC. Protein product: CASSLRGTGGNEQFF.